The 28 T cell receptor beta chains below come from one sample, sequenced in a study of blood T cell repertoires in COVID-19. The repertoire was sequenced with immunoSEQ multiplex PCR; TCRdb's copy has only in-frame clones and lacks some. The sample holds roughly 190,000 clones, around 85% seen once. Sequencing was carried out using peripheral blood. Receptors were obtained from a woman aged 55-70 years with acute or convalescent COVID-19.

This clone was recorded once. The chain carries TRBV10-2 and TRBJ2-1; 12 nucleotides line up with TRBD2. Germline assignment: CDR1 WSHSY and CDR2 SAAADI. V lost 7 bases to trimming and J lost 12 bases; unmatched junction nucleotides: 4. The CDR3 sequence is 12 residues long. The CDR3 region is CASTRLAGAQFF. The CDR3, as DNA: TGCGCCAGCACCAGACTAGCGGGAGCGCAGTTCTTC.

To note about this clone: Other DNA sequences in this sample translate to the same CDR3. The J gene is TRBJ2-5, the V gene TRBV5-1; 9 nucleotides match TRBD1. This CDR3 contains 14 residues. J was trimmed by 2 bases and V by 4 bases; bases with no gene match: 3. Germline CDR1 reads SGHRS; CDR2 reads YFSETQ. The CDR3 sequence is CASSPGQGQETQYF. The CDR3 DNA sequence: TGCGCCAGCAGCCCAGGACAGGGGCAAGAGACCCAGTACTTC. The full variable domain, its missing parts supplied by reference TRBV5-1 and TRBJ2-5, is KAGVTQTPRYLIKTRGQQVTLSCSPISGHRSVSWYQQTPGQGLQFLFEYFSETQRNKGNFPGRFSGRQFSNSRSEMNVSTLELGDSALYLCASSPGQGQETQYFGPGTRLLVL.

The rearrangement links TRBV3-1 (or the pseudogene TRBV3-2) to TRBJ1-2; D call uncertain. CDR3 size: 17 residues. The V gene lost 1 base and the J gene lost 2 bases, with 17 bases spanning the gap. The germline gives CDR1 LGHDT, CDR2 YNNKEL (reference sequence). The chain's CDR3 is CASSQVSAARSNYGYTF. The CDR3 DNA follows: TGTGCCAGCAGCCAAGTGTCGGCAGCGCGGAGCAACTATGGCTACACCTTC.

This chain uses TRBV23-1 with TRBJ1-1; 12 nucleotides line up with TRBD1. TRBV23-1 counts as an open reading frame of uncertain function. Trimming took 4 bases from V and 2 from J; bases not matched to a gene: 17. The CDR3 spans 20 residues. The CDR3 DNA sequence: TGCGCCAGCAGTCCTAGGGACAGGGGGCGCCCGGGTCATATCAACACTGAAGCTTTCTTT. Translating gives CASSPRDRGRPGHINTEAFF.

The chain carries TRBV24-1 and TRBJ1-5; D unclear. The germline V and J ends were trimmed by 0 bases and 6 bases, with 5 bases remaining between them. This CDR3 has 13 residues. Germline assignment: CDR1 KGHDR and CDR2 SFDVKD. CDR3 loop: CATSDLNGQPQHF. CDR3 nucleotides: TGTGCCACCAGTGATTTGAACGGTCAGCCCCAGCATTTT.

A few counts support this clone. The J gene is TRBJ1-6, the V gene TRBV30; TRBD1 matches at 7 bases. Trimming removed 5 bases from V and 7 bases from J; junction bases left unmatched: 5. CDR1 is GTSNPN, CDR2 SVGIG, per germline (reference sequence). The CDR3 sequence is 13 residues long. The CDR3 coding sequence is TGTGCCTGGGCCGGGACAGCAAATTCACCCCTCCACTTT. Translating gives CAWAGTANSPLHF.

V and J are TRBV3-1 (or the pseudogene TRBV3-2) and TRBJ2-2, with 7 bases fitting TRBD2. Germline V gene lookup returns CDR1 LGHDT and CDR2 YNNKEL (reference sequence). The CDR3 contains 16 residues. V trimming: 3 bases; J trimming: 2 bases; junction bases outside the gene matches: 6. The CDR3 DNA is TGTGCCAGCAGCCAGGTGGCTAGCGGCAACACCGGGGAGCTGTTTTTT. Protein sequence: CASSQVASGNTGELFF.

The rearrangement uses TRBV7-9 and TRBJ2-3; weak D call: TRBD1 (5 bases). CDR1 SEHNR and CDR2 FQNEAQ come from the germline V gene (reference sequence). The V end was cut by 1 base, the J end by 4 bases, with 9 bases between. This CDR3 spans 14 amino acids. The chain's CDR3 is CASSLGGQADTQYF. CDR3 nucleotides: TGTGCCAGCAGCTTAGGGGGCCAGGCAGATACGCAGTATTTT.

The chain couples TRBV28 to TRBJ1-4; D is unresolved. This CDR3 has 14 amino acids. Per germline, CDR1 MDHEN and CDR2 SYDVKM. Trimming removed 5 bases at V and 6 bases at J, with 13 bases between. The CDR3 region is CASSQGGRDEKLFF. The CDR3 nucleotides read TGTGCCAGCAGTCAAGGAGGGAGGGATGAAAAACTGTTTTTT.

The genes are TRBV6-1 and TRBJ2-7, with 9 bases fitting TRBD2. V dropped 5 bases and J dropped 4; count of bases not matched to a gene: 6. Germline assignment: CDR1 MNHNS and CDR2 SASEGT. This CDR3 is 14 amino acids long. The CDR3 region has the DNA TGTGCCAGCAGTTGGACTGCGGGAGGGTACGAGCAGTACGTC. As protein: CASSWTAGGYEQYV.

V and J are TRBV4-2 and TRBJ1-5, with unresolved D. The V end lost 0 bases, the J end lost 5 bases, and 8 bases lay between the germline ends. CDR3 size: 14 residues. Germline CDR1 is LGHNA and CDR2 is YNFKEQ. DNA for the CDR3: TGTGCCAGCAGCCAAGAGCTATACTATCAGCCCCAGCATTTT. This encodes CASSQELYYQPQHF.

The V and J genes are TRBV27 and TRBJ2-1; 8 nucleotides match TRBD2. This CDR3 comprises 16 residues. V was clipped by 6 bases and J by 1 base; unmatched bases: 8. Germline values: CDR1 MNHEY, CDR2 SMNVEV (reference sequence). CDR3 coding DNA: TGTGCCAGCAGAGGTAGCGGGATGGATTCCTACAATGAGCAGTTCTTC. Translation: CASRGSGMDSYNEQFF.

This sequence joins TRBV5-1 and TRBJ2-1, with a possible D match to TRBD2 (5 bases). The V end was cut by 4 bases, the J end by 9 bases, with 23 bases between. The V gene's germline CDR1 is SGHRS and CDR2 YFSETQ. There are 16 residues in the CDR3. The CDR3 DNA follows: TGCGCCAGCAGCGCGCCTGGAGGAGTGATGGTGGCTGAGCAGTTCTTC. It encodes CASSAPGGVMVAEQFF.

J is TRBJ2-3 and V is TRBV7-3, with TRBD2 identical over 12 bases. This CDR3 contains 16 residues. Trimming took 3 bases from V and 3 from J; bases not matched to a gene: 4. CDR1 is SGHTA, CDR2 FQGTGA, per germline. The CDR3 sequence is CASSFSSGRGTDTQYF. The CDR3 DNA is TGTGCCAGCAGCTTTTCTAGCGGGAGGGGTACAGATACGCAGTATTTT.

The chain uses TRBV11-2 and TRBJ2-5; no reliable D call. This CDR3 is 11 amino acids long. V dropped 4 bases and J dropped 2 bases, with 2 bases sitting between them. The germline gives CDR1 SGHAT, CDR2 FQNNGV. The CDR3 protein is CASSSQETQYF. The CDR3 coding sequence is TGTGCCAGCAGCTCGCAAGAGACCCAGTACTTC.

The V gene is TRBV6-6, the J gene TRBJ1-4; 9 bases map to TRBD1. Germline assignment: CDR1 MNHNY and CDR2 SVGAGI (reference sequence). The CDR3 contains 15 residues. Trimming at V came to 7 bases and at J to 4 bases, leaving 7 bases not matched to a gene. This CDR3 reads CASKFGQGHNEKLFF. As DNA, the CDR3 is TGTGCCAGCAAATTCGGACAGGGGCATAATGAAAAACTGTTTTTT.

This chain links TRBV3-1 (or the pseudogene TRBV3-2) with TRBJ2-1, with 9 bases aligning to TRBD2. The J segment lost 16 bases and the V segment lost 3 bases, leaving 16 bases of the junction unmatched. The CDR3 sequence is 15 residues long. From germline, CDR1 is LGHDT and CDR2 YNNKEL (reference sequence). The CDR3 DNA follows: TGTGCCAGCAGCCATCCTTCTGGCGGGAGGGCGGAGGAATTCTTC. It codes for CASSHPSGGRAEEFF.

The CDR3 coding sequence is TGTGCCAGTAGCGGGAGGAACACCGGGGAGCTGTTTTTT. Its translation: CASSGRNTGELFF. V gene TRBV19 combines with J gene TRBJ2-2; perhaps TRBD2 as D (6 bases). The CDR3 sequence is 13 residues long. Trimming removed 6 bases at V and 1 base at J, with 6 bases between. The germline CDR1 and CDR2 sequences are LNHDA and SQIVND (reference sequence).

This chain links TRBV27 with TRBJ2-5; 8 bases line up with TRBD1. J was trimmed by 5 bases and V by 6 bases; bases with no gene match: 11. Germline CDR1 is MNHEY and CDR2 is SMNVEV (reference sequence). CDR3 length: 15 amino acids. As DNA, the CDR3 is TGTGCCAGCAGGGGACCGGGACAGGCAAAGGAGACCCAGTACTTC. Its translation is CASRGPGQAKETQYF.

The chain employs TRBV19 and TRBJ2-1; the D gene is possibly TRBD2 (6 bases). This CDR3 contains 13 residues. V lost 5 bases, J lost 9 bases, and 14 bases lay in between. CDR1 and CDR2 from the germline V gene are LNHDA and SQIVND (reference sequence). CDR3 DNA sequence: TGTGCCAGTAGTCCAGGACTAATGTCTGAGCAGTTCTTC. This encodes CASSPGLMSEQFF.

In its sample, this clone was seen a few times. In DNA form, the CDR3 reads TGTGCCAGCAGCGTAACGACAGAACCCTATGGCTACACCTTC. It yields the protein CASSVTTEPYGYTF. V gene TRBV9 combines with J gene TRBJ1-2; D is possibly TRBD1 (5 bases). CDR1 and CDR2 from the germline V gene are SGDLS and YYNGEE. This CDR3 has 14 amino acids. Trimming pared 1 base from V and 4 bases from J, leaving 11 bases between.

This chain links TRBV28 with TRBJ1-1, with D perhaps matching TRBD1 (6 bases). The V and J ends lost 7 bases and 1 base respectively, with 16 bases between them. The germline V gene has CDR1 MDHEN and CDR2 SYDVKM. The CDR3 is 15 amino acids. CDR3: CASTSVPGANTEAFF. DNA of the CDR3: TGTGCCAGCACCAGCGTCCCAGGGGCGAACACTGAAGCTTTCTTT.

The V call is TRBV19, the J call TRBJ1-4, with D possibly being TRBD1 (6 bases). The CDR3 sequence is 15 residues long. Germline V gene data show CDR1 as LNHDA and CDR2 as SQIVND (reference sequence). The germline V and J ends were trimmed by 3 bases and 3 bases, with 11 bases remaining between them. The CDR3 DNA follows: TGTGCCAGTAGTATTGGGGGGGCAGCTAATGAAAAACTGTTTTTT. Its protein is CASSIGGAANEKLFF.

This clone was observed once. This chain connects TRBV9 to TRBJ2-7; D not certain. The CDR3 runs to 14 residues. With 0 bases removed from V and 2 bases from J, the gap between germline ends came to 9 bases. Germline V lookup: CDR1 SGDLS, CDR2 YYNGEE. CDR3 sequence (DNA): TGTGCCAGCAGCGTAGGAGCGACGACCTACGAGCAGTACTTC. Translated, it gives CASSVGATTYEQYF.

The rearrangement joins TRBV29-1 to TRBJ2-5; 7 bases agree with TRBD1. The CDR3 sequence is 15 residues long. V trimming: 8 bases; J trimming: 4 bases; junction bases outside the gene matches: 16. From germline, CDR1 is SQVTM and CDR2 ANQGSEA. CDR3 nucleotide sequence: TGCAGCTTCTTCAATACCGGGACAGAAGGAGAGACCCAGTACTTC. As protein: CSFFNTGTEGETQYF.

The rearrangement joins TRBV28 to TRBJ1-4; possible D gene TRBD1, 6 bases. The germline gives CDR1 MDHEN, CDR2 SYDVKM. Trimming took off 4 bases at V and 0 bases at J, with 9 bases between the two ends. The CDR3 is 15 residues long. The CDR3, as DNA: TGTGCCAGCAGTTCAGGGGCTGCAACTAATGAAAAACTGTTTTTT. It translates to CASSSGAATNEKLFF.

The chain combines TRBV9 with TRBJ2-5, with D perhaps matching TRBD1 (6 bases). The V end was cut by 3 bases, the J end by 1 base, with 13 bases between. This CDR3 has 15 amino acids. Germline V gene data show CDR1 as SGDLS and CDR2 as YYNGEE. This chain's CDR3 is CASSATPGVQETQYF. The CDR3 coding sequence is TGTGCCAGCAGCGCGACCCCAGGGGTCCAAGAGACCCAGTACTTC.

V is TRBV27 and J is TRBJ2-5; TRBD1 matches at 11 bases. This CDR3 contains 17 residues. CDR1 MNHEY and CDR2 SMNVEV come from the germline V gene (reference sequence). With 6 bases clipped from V and 2 bases from J, the junction kept 11 bases outside the gene matches. CDR3 coding DNA: TGTGCCAGCAGACCGAAACTCCGGGACAGGGGGCAAGAGACCCAGTACTTC. Amino acid sequence: CASRPKLRDRGQETQYF.